This T cell receptor (beta chain) was profiled in a study of blood T cell repertoires in COVID-19. At the level of the study: The United States, Italy and Spain supplied acute and convalescent COVID-19 samples. In each case, the material was cDNA or gDNA derived from T cells, B-cell-depleted T cells, or PBMCs.

Per the authors' pipeline: From reference gene primer amplification, estimates of nucleated cell counts were derived. Profiled with immunoSEQ multiplex PCR; TCRdb holds only in-frame clones, not every one. That table supplies the V and J calls and clone size; D and trimming were determined from the DNA. Among 200,000 to 250,000 clones listed, approximately 90% were seen once. The CDR3 totals 13 residues. Germline assignment: CDR1 GTSNPN and CDR2 SVGIG (reference sequence). The V gene lost 8 bases and the J gene lost 6 bases, with 17 bases spanning the gap. The sequence derives from a man younger than 45 who had recovered from COVID-19. The rearrangement uses TRBV30 and TRBJ1-5; TRBD1 is a possible D gene (6 bases). Sequencing was done on a sample of peripheral blood. CDR3: CAPRDTGGQPQHF. The DNA for the CDR3 is TGTGCCCCCCGGGACACTGGGGGTCAGCCCCAGCATTTT.